The 22 T cell receptor beta chains listed next were all sequenced from one sample in a study of shared clonotypes between healthy human individuals. Naive-designated CD8 cells lacked CD45RO, were positively enriched for CCR7, and omitted terminally differentiated effector memory CD45RA+ cells. Libraries were prepared by immunoSEQ multiplex PCR; TCRdb keeps only in-frame clonotypes and omits some of them. The data hold some 2,000,000 clones, with less than 95% observed a single time. The specimen sequenced was naive CD8+ T cells sorted from blood. These receptors were collected from a man younger than 30 in good health.

This chain uses TRBV11-2 with TRBJ2-2; D unclear. Trimming removed 2 bases from V and 6 bases from J, with 10 bases in between. The CDR3 is made up of 14 amino acids. Germline-derived CDR1 and CDR2 are SGHAT and FQNNGV. This chain's CDR3 is CASSLMNWAGELFF. CDR3 DNA sequence: TGTGCCAGCAGCTTAATGAACTGGGCCGGGGAGCTGTTTTTT.

This chain links TRBV29-1 with TRBJ2-1; 8 bases agree with TRBD2. CDR1 SQVTM and CDR2 ANQGSEA come from the germline V gene. The V gene end was trimmed by 4 bases and the J gene end by 2 bases; junction bases not matched to a gene: 1. The CDR3 sequence is 13 residues long. CDR3 DNA: TGCAGCGTTGTAGCGGGAACCTACAATGAGCAGTTCTTC. Encoded protein: CSVVAGTYNEQFF.

This clone was counted a single time. The V gene is TRBV28, the J gene TRBJ2-5, with 8 bases fitting TRBD2. Germline V gene lookup returns CDR1 MDHEN and CDR2 SYDVKM. V lost 2 bases and J lost 1; bases outside the gene matches: 3. The CDR3 contains 15 residues. The CDR3 sequence is CASSLSGGLQETQYF. The CDR3 DNA is TGTGCCAGCAGTTTAAGCGGGGGCCTCCAAGAGACCCAGTACTTC.

Of note for this clone: The same CDR3 arises from other DNA sequences in this sample as well. V and J are TRBV27 and TRBJ1-5; TRBD1 matches 7 bases. This CDR3 has 14 residues. The junction had 3 bases not matched to a gene; V was cut back by 6 bases and J by 1 base. The germline V gene encodes CDR1 MNHEY and CDR2 SMNVEV (reference sequence). The CDR3 is CASRAGGSNQPQHF. The CDR3 coding sequence is TGTGCCAGCAGGGCAGGGGGAAGCAATCAGCCCCAGCATTTT.

The chain couples TRBV7-9 to TRBJ1-6, with D perhaps matching TRBD1 (6 bases). Looked up from germline, CDR1 is SEHNR and CDR2 is FQNEAQ (reference sequence). This CDR3 comprises 17 residues. The V and J ends lost 5 bases and 4 bases respectively, with 18 bases between them. This CDR3 reads CASSPDRPAAYNSPLHF. The CDR3 DNA is TGTGCCAGCAGCCCCGACAGGCCGGCGGCTTATAATTCACCCCTCCACTTT.

The gene calls are TRBV9 and TRBJ1-2; TRBD1 agrees at 9 bases. Germline assignment: CDR1 SGDLS and CDR2 YYNGEE. The CDR3 contains 16 residues. V shed 1 base, J shed 3 bases, and the junction held 7 bases outside the gene matches. The CDR3 loop reads CASSVNRDRVYYGYTF. The CDR3 coding sequence is TGTGCCAGCAGCGTAAACAGGGACAGGGTTTACTATGGCTACACCTTC.

V usage is TRBV27 and J usage is TRBJ2-3, with D perhaps TRBD1 (5 bases). Trimming took 4 bases from V and 1 from J, leaving 6 bases between them. This CDR3 comprises 13 residues. The germline V gene encodes CDR1 MNHEY and CDR2 SMNVEV (reference sequence). DNA for the CDR3: TGTGCCAGCAGTTCCAGGGGCACAGATACGCAGTATTTT. It codes for CASSSRGTDTQYF.

In this sample, this clone turned up once. The V gene is TRBV28, the J gene TRBJ2-7; 7 bases line up with TRBD2. The CDR3 runs to 15 residues. The J segment lost 1 base and the V segment lost 5 bases, leaving 8 bases of the junction unmatched. Germline values: CDR1 MDHEN, CDR2 SYDVKM. CDR3 in amino acids: CASSELAIPSYEQYF. The CDR3 nucleotides are TGTGCCAGCAGTGAACTAGCGATCCCTTCCTACGAGCAGTACTTC.

This chain links TRBV10-2 with TRBJ2-3; a possible D gene is TRBD2 (6 bases). The CDR3 extends over 13 amino acids. V was clipped by 6 bases and J by 2 bases, with 9 bases between them. Per the germline V gene, CDR1 is WSHSY and CDR2 is SAAADI. The CDR3 nucleotides are TGCGCCAGCAGGGACTATGTCACAGATACGCAGTATTTT. Translating it yields CASRDYVTDTQYF.

The chain is built from TRBV4-3 and TRBJ2-1; D ambiguous. The CDR3 extends over 16 amino acids. Germline V lookup: CDR1 LGHNA, CDR2 YSLEER. V was trimmed by 0 bases and J by 0 bases, leaving 9 bases between them. CDR3 sequence: CASSQDPQSSYNEQFF. In nucleotides, the CDR3 is TGCGCCAGCAGCCAAGATCCCCAGAGCTCCTACAATGAGCAGTTCTTC.

This chain connects TRBV6-5 to TRBJ1-2; D uncertain. With 6 bases removed from V and 8 bases from J, the gap between germline ends came to 22 bases. The CDR3 sequence is 15 residues long. The germline V gene encodes CDR1 MNHEY and CDR2 SVGAGI. The chain's CDR3 is CASSASRSPPKGYTF. The CDR3 DNA is TGTGCCAGCAGCGCTTCCCGCTCCCCTCCTAAAGGCTACACCTTC.

The chain carries TRBV11-2 and TRBJ2-2; D possibly uses TRBD1 or TRBD2 (5 bases each). The CDR3 is made up of 16 amino acids. Germline CDR1 SGHAT, CDR2 FQNNGV. The ends were cut back, 2 bases at V and 1 base at J, with 11 bases in the middle. In DNA, the CDR3 is TGTGCCAGCAGCTTATCCGGGACGGGGAACACCGGGGAGCTGTTTTTT. It encodes CASSLSGTGNTGELFF.

V and J are TRBV13 and TRBJ1-2; 12 positions agree with TRBD1. J was trimmed by 6 bases and V by 2 bases; bases with no gene match: 7. Germline CDR1 is PRHDT and CDR2 is FYEKMQ (reference sequence). The CDR3 consists of 16 residues. As DNA, the CDR3 is TGTGCCAGCAGCTTATGGGGACAGGGGGCGTCTGATGGCTACACCTTC. Encoded protein: CASSLWGQGASDGYTF.

The J gene is TRBJ2-3, the V gene TRBV30; D remains unclear. V shed 0 bases and J shed 7 bases, with 11 bases lying between them. Looked up from germline, CDR1 is GTSNPN and CDR2 is SVGIG (reference sequence). The CDR3 length is 13 residues. CDR3 amino acids: CAWSVLEVNTQYF. As DNA, the CDR3 is TGTGCCTGGAGTGTACTCGAGGTGAATACGCAGTATTTT.

J is TRBJ1-3 and V is TRBV28; 10 bases align to TRBD1. V was clipped by 2 bases and J by 0 bases; unmatched bases: 10. The length of the CDR3 is 19 residues. Germline-derived CDR1 and CDR2 are MDHEN and SYDVKM. The CDR3 DNA reads as TGTGCCAGCAGTTTAGGGGCTGGGACAGGGGACAACTCTGGAAACACCATATATTTT. This sequence encodes CASSLGAGTGDNSGNTIYF.

V usage is TRBV15 and J usage is TRBJ1-3; 7 positions agree with TRBD1. The CDR3 consists of 15 residues. V lost 1 base, J lost 2 bases, and 2 bases stayed unmatched. CDR1 and CDR2 (germline): LNHNV, YYDKDF (reference sequence). CDR3 nucleotides: TGTGCCACCAGCAGAGGCACAGGGGCTGGAAACACCATATATTTT. Its protein is CATSRGTGAGNTIYF.

Of note for this clone: Distinct nucleotide sequences in the sample also encode this CDR3. This sequence joins TRBV6-5 and TRBJ2-7; D not resolved. The CDR3 runs to 13 residues. V lost 3 bases to trimming and J lost 2 bases, with 8 bases between them. CDR1 and CDR2 (germline): MNHEY, SVGAGI. The CDR3 protein is CASSYGVAYEQYF. CDR3 nucleotide sequence: TGTGCCAGCAGTTATGGGGTAGCCTACGAGCAGTACTTC.

In the case of this clone: This CDR3 is also generated by other DNA sequences in the sample. The chain employs TRBV5-6 and TRBJ2-7; D ambiguous. V was shortened by 2 bases and J by 3 bases, with 9 bases between the two germline ends. The germline CDR1 and CDR2 sequences are SGHDT and YYEEEE. The CDR3 is 13 amino acids. This chain's CDR3 is CASSLGALYEQYF. The CDR3 DNA follows: TGTGCCAGCAGCTTAGGAGCTCTCTACGAGCAGTACTTC.

The rearrangement links TRBV5-1 to TRBJ1-1; 9 nucleotides align to TRBD1. CDR3 length: 18 amino acids. Germline V gives CDR1 SGHRS, CDR2 YFSETQ. The J segment lost 1 base and the V segment lost 3 bases, leaving 13 bases of the junction unmatched. CDR3 region: CASSSPTGGRVGNTEAFF. CDR3 bases: TGCGCCAGCAGCTCCCCGACAGGGGGGCGCGTAGGGAACACTGAAGCTTTCTTT. Variable domain in full (rest from reference TRBV5-1 and TRBJ1-1): KAGVTQTPRYLIKTRGQQVTLSCSPISGHRSVSWYQQTPGQGLQFLFEYFSETQRNKGNFPGRFSGRQFSNSRSEMNVSTLELGDSALYLCASSSPTGGRVGNTEAFFGQGTRLTVV.

Note on this clone: The sample contains more than one DNA sequence encoding this CDR3. The chain couples TRBV7-9 to TRBJ2-5; 8 bases are a match to TRBD1. V was clipped by 5 bases and J by 5 bases; unmatched bases: 4. The germline V gene encodes CDR1 SEHNR and CDR2 FQNEAQ (reference sequence). The CDR3 extends over 13 amino acids. In DNA, the CDR3 is TGTGCCAGCAGCCCAACAGGGGGGGAGACCCAGTACTTC. Its translation is CASSPTGGETQYF.

This CDR3 reads CASSSDRETNEKLFF. Here the CDR3 DNA reads TGTGCCAGCAGCTCAGACAGGGAAACTAATGAAAAACTGTTTTTT. V is TRBV7-9 and J is TRBJ1-4, with TRBD1 matching over 7 bases. The V gene end was trimmed by 4 bases and the J gene end by 1 base; junction bases not matched to a gene: 3. The CDR3 is 15 amino acids. Germline CDR1 reads SEHNR; CDR2 reads FQNEAQ (reference sequence).

This clone appeared a single time. The chain recombines TRBV10-1 with TRBJ2-1; D might be TRBD1 (6 bases). This CDR3 spans 15 amino acids. CDR1 WNHNN and CDR2 SYGVQD come from the germline V gene (reference sequence). V lost 2 bases to trimming and J lost 0 bases, with 8 bases between them. DNA for the CDR3: TGCGCCAGCAGTGAGGGACAGAGCTCCTACAATGAGCAGTTCTTC. This codes for CASSEGQSSYNEQFF.